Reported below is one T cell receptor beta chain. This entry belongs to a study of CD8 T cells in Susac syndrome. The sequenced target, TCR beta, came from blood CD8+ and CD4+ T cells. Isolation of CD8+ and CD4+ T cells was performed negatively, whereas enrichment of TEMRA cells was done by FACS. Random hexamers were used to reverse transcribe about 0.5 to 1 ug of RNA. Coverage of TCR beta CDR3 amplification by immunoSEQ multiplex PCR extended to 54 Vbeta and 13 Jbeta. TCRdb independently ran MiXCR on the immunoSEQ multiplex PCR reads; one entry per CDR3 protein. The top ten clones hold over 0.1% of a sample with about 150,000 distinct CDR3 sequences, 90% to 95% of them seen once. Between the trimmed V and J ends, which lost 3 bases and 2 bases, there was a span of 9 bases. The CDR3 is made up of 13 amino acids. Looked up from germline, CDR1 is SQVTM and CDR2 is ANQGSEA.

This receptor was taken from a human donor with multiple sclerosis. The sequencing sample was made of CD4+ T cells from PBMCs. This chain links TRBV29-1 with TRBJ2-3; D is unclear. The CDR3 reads CSVDASLTDTQYF. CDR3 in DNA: TGCAGCGTTGACGCGAGCCTCACAGATACGCAGTATTTT.